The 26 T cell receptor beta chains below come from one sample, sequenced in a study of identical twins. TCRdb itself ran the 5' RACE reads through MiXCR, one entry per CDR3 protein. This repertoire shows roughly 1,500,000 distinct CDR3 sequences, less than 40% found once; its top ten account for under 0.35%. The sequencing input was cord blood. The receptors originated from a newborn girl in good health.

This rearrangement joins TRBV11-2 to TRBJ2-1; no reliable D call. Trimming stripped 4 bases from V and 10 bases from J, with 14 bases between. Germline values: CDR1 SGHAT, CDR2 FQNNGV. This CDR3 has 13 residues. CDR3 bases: TGTGCCAGCAGCTCCCTACAAAGGAACGAGCAGTTCTTC. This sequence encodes CASSSLQRNEQFF. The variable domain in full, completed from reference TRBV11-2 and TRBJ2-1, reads EAGVAQSPRYKIIEKRQSVAFWCNPISGHATLYWYQQILGQGPKLLIQFQNNGVVDDSQLPKDRFSAERLKGVDSTLKIQPAKLEDSAVYLCASSSLQRNEQFFGPGTRLTVL.

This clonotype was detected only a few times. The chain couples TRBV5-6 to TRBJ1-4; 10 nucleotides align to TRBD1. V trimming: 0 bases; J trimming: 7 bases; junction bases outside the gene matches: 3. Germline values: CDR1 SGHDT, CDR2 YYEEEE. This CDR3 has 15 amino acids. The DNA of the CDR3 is TGTGCCAGCAGCTTGGATTGGGACAGGGGTGAAAAACTGTTTTTT. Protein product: CASSLDWDRGEKLFF.

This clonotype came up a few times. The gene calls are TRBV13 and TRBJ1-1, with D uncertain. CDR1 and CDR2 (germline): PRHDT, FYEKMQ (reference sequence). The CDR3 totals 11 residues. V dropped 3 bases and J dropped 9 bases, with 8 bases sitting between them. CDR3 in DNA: TGTGCCAGCAGCTTTATCCAGAAAGCTTTCTTT. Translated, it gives CASSFIQKAFF.

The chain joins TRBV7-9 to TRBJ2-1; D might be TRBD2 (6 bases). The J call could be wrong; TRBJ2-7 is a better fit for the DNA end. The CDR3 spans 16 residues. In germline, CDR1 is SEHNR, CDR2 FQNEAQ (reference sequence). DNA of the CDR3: TGTGCCAGCAGCGTCCTCGGGACTTTCACCTACAATGAGCAGTACTTC. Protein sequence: CASSVLGTFTYNEQYF.

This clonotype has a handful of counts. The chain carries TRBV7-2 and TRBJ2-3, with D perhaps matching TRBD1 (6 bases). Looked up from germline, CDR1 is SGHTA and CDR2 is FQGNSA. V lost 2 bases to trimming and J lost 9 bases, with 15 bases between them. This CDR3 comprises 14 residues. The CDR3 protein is CASSLTGLKETQYF. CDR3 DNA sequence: TGTGCCAGCAGCTTAACAGGGCTAAAAGAGACGCAGTATTTT.

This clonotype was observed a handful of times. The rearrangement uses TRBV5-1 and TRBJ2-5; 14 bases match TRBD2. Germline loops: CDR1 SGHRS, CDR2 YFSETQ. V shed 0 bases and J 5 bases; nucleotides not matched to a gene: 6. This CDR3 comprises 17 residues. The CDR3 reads CASSLARLAGGPETQYF. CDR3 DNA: TGCGCCAGCAGCTTGGCGCGACTAGCGGGGGGGCCGGAGACCCAGTACTTC.

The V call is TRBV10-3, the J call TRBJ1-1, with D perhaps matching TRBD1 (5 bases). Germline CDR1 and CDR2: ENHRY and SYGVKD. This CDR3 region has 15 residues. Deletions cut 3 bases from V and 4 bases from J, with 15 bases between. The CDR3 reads CAISESNGGGTEAFF. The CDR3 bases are TGTGCCATCAGTGAATCGAATGGGGGAGGCACTGAAGCTTTCTTT.

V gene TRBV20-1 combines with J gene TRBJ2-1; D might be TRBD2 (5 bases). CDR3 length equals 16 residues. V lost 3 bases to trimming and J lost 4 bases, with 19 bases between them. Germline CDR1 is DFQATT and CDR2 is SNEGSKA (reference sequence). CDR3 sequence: CSASSPGHGIYNEQFF. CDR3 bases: TGCAGTGCTAGTTCGCCGGGTCACGGGATATACAATGAGCAGTTCTTC.

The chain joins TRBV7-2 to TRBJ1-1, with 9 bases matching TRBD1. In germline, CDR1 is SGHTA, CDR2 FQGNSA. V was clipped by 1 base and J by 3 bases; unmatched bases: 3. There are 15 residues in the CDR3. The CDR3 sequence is CASSLGTGAHTEAFF. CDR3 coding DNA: TGTGCCAGCAGCTTAGGGACAGGGGCTCACACTGAAGCTTTCTTT.

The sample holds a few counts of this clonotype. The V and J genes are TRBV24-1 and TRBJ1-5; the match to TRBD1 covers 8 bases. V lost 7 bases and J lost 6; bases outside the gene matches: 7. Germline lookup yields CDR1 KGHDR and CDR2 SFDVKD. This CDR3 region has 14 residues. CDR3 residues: CATSGQGTGQPQHF. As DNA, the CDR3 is TGTGCCACCAGCGGACAGGGTACAGGTCAGCCCCAGCATTTT.

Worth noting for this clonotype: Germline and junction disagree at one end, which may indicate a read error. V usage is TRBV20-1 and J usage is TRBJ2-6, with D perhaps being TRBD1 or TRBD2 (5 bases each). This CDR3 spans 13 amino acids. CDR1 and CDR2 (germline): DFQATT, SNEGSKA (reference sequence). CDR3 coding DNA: TGCAGTGCTAGACTAGCTGGGGCCGACGTCCTGACTTTC. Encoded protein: CSARLAGADVLTF.

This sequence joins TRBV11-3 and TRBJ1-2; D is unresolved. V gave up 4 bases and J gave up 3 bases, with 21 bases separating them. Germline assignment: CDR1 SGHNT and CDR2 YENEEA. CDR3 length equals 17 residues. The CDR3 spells CASSSRGGRLRDYGYTF. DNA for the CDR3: TGTGCCAGCAGCTCAAGAGGAGGACGGCTAAGGGACTATGGCTACACCTTC.

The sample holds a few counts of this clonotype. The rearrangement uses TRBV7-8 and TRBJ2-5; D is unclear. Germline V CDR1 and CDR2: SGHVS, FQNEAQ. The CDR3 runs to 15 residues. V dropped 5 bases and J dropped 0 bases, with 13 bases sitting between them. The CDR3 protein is CASSRSQAYQETQYF. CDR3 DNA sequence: TGTGCCAGCAGCCGCAGTCAAGCGTACCAAGAGACCCAGTACTTC.

The CDR3 loop is CASSVPGEPQHF. The CDR3 nucleotides read TGTGCCAGCAGCGTTCCAGGGGAGCCCCAGCATTTT. This chain links TRBV9 with TRBJ1-5, with a tentative D call TRBD1 (6 bases). The V gene lost 2 bases and the J gene lost 8 bases, with 8 bases spanning the gap. Germline V CDR1 and CDR2: SGDLS, YYNGEE. The CDR3 is 12 residues long.

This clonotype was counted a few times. CDR3 loop: CSAGLSSYNEQFF. CDR3 bases: TGCAGTGCAGGACTATCGTCCTACAATGAGCAGTTCTTC. This sequence joins TRBV20-1 and TRBJ2-1; D possibly corresponds to TRBD2 (6 bases). Trimming took 6 bases from V and 1 from J, leaving 10 bases between them. The CDR3 loop spans 13 amino acids. Germline V gene lookup returns CDR1 DFQATT and CDR2 SNEGSKA (reference sequence).

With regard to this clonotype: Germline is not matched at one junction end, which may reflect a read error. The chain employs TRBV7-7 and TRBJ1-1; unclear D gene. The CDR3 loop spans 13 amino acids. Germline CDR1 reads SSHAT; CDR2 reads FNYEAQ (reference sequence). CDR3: CASSSSSNTEVFF. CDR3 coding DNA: TGTGCCAGCAGCTCCTCTTCGAACACTGAAGTTTTCTTT.

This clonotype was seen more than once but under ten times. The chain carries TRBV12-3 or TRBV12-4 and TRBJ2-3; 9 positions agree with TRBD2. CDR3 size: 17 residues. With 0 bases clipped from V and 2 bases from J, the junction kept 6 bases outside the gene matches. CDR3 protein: CASSLALLAGHTDTQYF. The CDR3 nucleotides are TGTGCCAGCAGTTTAGCCCTCCTAGCGGGGCACACAGATACGCAGTATTTT.

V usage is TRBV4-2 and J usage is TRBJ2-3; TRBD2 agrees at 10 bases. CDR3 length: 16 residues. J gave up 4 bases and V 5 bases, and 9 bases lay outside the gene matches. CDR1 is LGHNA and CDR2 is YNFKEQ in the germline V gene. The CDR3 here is CASSKPPSGRADTQYF. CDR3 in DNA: TGTGCCAGCAGCAAACCCCCTAGCGGGAGAGCAGATACGCAGTATTTT.

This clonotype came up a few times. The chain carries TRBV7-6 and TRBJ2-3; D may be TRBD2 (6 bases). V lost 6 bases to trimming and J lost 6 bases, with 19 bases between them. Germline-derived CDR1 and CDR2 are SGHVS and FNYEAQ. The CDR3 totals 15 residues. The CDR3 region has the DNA TGTGCCAGCAGGTCAACGGGACTCCCGGCGGATACGCAGTATTTT. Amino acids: CASRSTGLPADTQYF. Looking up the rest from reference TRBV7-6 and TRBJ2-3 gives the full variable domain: GAGVSQSPRYKVTKRGQDVALRCDPISGHVSLYWYRQALGQGPEFLTYFNYEAQQDKSGLPNDRFSAERPEGSISTLTIQRTEQRDSAMYRCASRSTGLPADTQYFGPGTRLTVL.

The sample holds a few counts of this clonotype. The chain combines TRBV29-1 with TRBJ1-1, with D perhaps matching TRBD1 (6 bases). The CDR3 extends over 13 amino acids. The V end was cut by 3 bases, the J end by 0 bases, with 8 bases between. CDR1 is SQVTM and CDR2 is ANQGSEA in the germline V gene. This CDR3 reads CSVDGGMNTEAFF. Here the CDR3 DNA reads TGCAGCGTTGACGGGGGCATGAACACTGAAGCTTTCTTT.

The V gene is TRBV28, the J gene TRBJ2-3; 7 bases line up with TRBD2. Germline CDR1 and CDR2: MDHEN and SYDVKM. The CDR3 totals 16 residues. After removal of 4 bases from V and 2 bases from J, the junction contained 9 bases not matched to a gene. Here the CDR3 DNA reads TGTGCCAGCAGTTCCCCCCGGGCGGGGGACACAGATACGCAGTATTTT. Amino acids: CASSSPRAGDTDTQYF. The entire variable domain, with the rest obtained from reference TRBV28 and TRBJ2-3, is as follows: DVKVTQSSRYLVKRTGEKVFLECVQDMDHENMFWYRQDPGLGLRLIYFSYDVKMKEKGDIPEGYSVSREKKERFSLILESASTNQTSMYLCASSSPRAGDTDTQYFGPGTRLTVL.

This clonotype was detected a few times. The CDR3 DNA reads TGTGCCAGCAGCCAAGTTCCAGCCGGGACAGGGGAGGGAGATACGCAGTATTTT. Encoded protein: CASSQVPAGTGEGDTQYF. The rearrangement uses TRBV14 and TRBJ2-3, with 10 bases aligning to TRBD1. Trimming cost V 1 base and J 5 bases; bases outside gene matches: 12. Looked up from germline, CDR1 is SGHDN and CDR2 is FVKESK. This CDR3 region has 18 residues.

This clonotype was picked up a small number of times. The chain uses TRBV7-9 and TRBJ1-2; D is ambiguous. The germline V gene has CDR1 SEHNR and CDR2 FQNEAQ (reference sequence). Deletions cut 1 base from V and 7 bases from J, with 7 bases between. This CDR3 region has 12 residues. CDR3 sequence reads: CASSLDISGYTF. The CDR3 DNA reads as TGTGCCAGCAGCTTAGATATATCTGGCTACACCTTC.

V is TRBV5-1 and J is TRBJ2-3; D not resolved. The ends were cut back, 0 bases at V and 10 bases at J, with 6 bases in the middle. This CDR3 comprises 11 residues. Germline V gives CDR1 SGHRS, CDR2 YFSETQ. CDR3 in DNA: TGCGCCAGCAGCTTGGGCGATGCGCAGTATTTT. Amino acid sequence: CASSLGDAQYF.

CDR3 region: CASSLALVAGELFF. The CDR3, as DNA: TGTGCCAGCAGCTTAGCACTAGTTGCCGGGGAGCTGTTTTTT. The V and J genes are TRBV7-9 and TRBJ2-2; tentative D call: TRBD2 (5 bases). V shed 0 bases and J shed 6 bases, with 8 bases lying between them. Germline values: CDR1 SEHNR, CDR2 FQNEAQ (reference sequence). This CDR3 is built from 14 residues. Variable domain in full (rest from reference TRBV7-9 and TRBJ2-2): DTGVSQNPRHKITKRGQNVTFRCDPISEHNRLYWYRQTLGQGPEFLTYFQNEAQLEKSRLLSDRFSAERPKGSFSTLEIQRTEQGDSAMYLCASSLALVAGELFFGEGSRLTVL.

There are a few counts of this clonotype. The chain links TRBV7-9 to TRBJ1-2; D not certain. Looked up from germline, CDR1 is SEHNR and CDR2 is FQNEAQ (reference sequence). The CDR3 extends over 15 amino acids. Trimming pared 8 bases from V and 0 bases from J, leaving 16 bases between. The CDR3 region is CASGTSGDSNYGYTF. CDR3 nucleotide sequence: TGTGCCAGCGGCACCTCAGGTGACTCTAACTATGGCTACACCTTC.